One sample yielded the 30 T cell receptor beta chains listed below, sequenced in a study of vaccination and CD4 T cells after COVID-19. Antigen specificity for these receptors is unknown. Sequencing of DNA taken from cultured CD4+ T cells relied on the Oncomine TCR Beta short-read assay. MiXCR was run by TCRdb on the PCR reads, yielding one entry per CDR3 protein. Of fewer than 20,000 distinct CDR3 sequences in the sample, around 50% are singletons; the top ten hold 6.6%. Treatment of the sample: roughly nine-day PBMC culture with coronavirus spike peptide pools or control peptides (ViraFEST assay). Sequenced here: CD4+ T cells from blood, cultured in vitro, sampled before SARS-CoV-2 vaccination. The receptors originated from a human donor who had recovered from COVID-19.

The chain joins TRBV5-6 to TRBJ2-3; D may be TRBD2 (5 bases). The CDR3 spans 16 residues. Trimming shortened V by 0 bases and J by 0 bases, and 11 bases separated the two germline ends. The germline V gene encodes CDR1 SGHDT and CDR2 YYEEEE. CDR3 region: CASSLGGGYSTDTQYF. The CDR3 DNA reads TGTGCCAGCAGCTTGGGTGGCGGGTATAGCACAGATACGCAGTATTTT. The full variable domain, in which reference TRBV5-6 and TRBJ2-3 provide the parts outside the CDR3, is DAGVTQSPTHLIKTRGQQVTLRCSPKSGHDTVSWYQQALGQGPQFIFQYYEEEERQRGNFPDRFSGHQFPNYSSELNVNALLLGDSALYLCASSLGGGYSTDTQYFGPGTRLTVL.

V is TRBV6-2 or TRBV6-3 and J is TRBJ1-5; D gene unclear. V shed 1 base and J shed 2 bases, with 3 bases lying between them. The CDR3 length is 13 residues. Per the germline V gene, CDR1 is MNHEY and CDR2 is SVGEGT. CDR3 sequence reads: CASSYWGNQPQHF. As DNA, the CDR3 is TGTGCCAGCAGTTACTGGGGCAATCAGCCCCAGCATTTT.

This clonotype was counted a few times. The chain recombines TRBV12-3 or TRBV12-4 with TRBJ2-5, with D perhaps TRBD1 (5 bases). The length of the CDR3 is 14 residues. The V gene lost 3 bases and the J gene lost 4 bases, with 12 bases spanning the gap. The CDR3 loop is CASSFPSRVETQYF. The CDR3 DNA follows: TGTGCCAGCAGTTTCCCCAGCAGGGTAGAGACCCAGTACTTC.

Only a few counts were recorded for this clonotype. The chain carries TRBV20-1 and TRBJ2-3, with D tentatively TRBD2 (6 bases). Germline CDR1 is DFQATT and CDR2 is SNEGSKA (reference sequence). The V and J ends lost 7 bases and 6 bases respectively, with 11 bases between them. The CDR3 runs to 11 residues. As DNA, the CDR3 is TGCAGTGTGGCGGGAAGGGATACGCAGTATTTT. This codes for CSVAGRDTQYF.

The CDR3 here is CSARYGTSRYNEQFF. The DNA for the CDR3 is TGCAGTGCTAGGTACGGAACCAGCCGATACAATGAGCAGTTCTTC. The rearrangement joins TRBV20-1 to TRBJ2-1; D uncertain. The CDR3 length is 15 residues. V was clipped by 3 bases and J by 4 bases, with 16 bases between them. Looked up from germline, CDR1 is DFQATT and CDR2 is SNEGSKA (reference sequence).

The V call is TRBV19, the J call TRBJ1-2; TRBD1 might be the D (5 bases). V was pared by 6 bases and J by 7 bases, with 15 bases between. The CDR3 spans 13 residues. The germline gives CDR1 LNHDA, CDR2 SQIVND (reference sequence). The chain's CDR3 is CASRGYRIIGYTF. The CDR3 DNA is TGTGCCAGTAGGGGGTACAGGATAATTGGCTACACCTTC.

Here the CDR3 reads CASSPGQGADTQYF. DNA of the CDR3: TGTGCCAGCAGCCCCGGACAGGGGGCAGATACGCAGTATTTT. V is TRBV11-3 and J is TRBJ2-3, with TRBD1 matching over 10 bases. From germline, CDR1 is SGHNT and CDR2 YENEEA. The CDR3 consists of 14 residues. With 5 bases clipped from V and 4 bases from J, the junction kept 3 bases outside the gene matches.

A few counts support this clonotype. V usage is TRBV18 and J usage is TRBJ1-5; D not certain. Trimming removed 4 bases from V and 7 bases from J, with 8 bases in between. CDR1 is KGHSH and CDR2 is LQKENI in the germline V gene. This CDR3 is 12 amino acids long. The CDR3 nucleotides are TGTGCCAGCTCACAGGGAGACCAGCCCCAGCATTTT. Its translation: CASSQGDQPQHF.

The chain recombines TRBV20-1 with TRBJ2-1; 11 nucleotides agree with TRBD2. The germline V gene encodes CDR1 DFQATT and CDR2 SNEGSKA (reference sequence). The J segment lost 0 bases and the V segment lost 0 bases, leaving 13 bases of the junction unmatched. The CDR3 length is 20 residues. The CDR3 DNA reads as TGCAGTGCTAGAGATCGATCGGGGACTAGCGGAGTTTCCTCCTACAATGAGCAGTTCTTC. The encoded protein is CSARDRSGTSGVSSYNEQFF.

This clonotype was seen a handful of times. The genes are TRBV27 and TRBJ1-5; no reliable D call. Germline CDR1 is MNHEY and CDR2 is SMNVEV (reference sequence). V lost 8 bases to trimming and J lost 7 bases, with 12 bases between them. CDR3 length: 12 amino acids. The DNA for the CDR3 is TGTGCCAGCTCTACGTCGGGGCAGCCCCAGCATTTT. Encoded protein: CASSTSGQPQHF.

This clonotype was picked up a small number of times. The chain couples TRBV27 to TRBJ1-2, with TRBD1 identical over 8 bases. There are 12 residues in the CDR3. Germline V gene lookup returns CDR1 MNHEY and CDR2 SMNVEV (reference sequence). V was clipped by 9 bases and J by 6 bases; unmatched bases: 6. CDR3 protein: CARRDRNHGYTF. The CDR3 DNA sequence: TGTGCCAGAAGGGACAGGAATCATGGCTACACCTTC.

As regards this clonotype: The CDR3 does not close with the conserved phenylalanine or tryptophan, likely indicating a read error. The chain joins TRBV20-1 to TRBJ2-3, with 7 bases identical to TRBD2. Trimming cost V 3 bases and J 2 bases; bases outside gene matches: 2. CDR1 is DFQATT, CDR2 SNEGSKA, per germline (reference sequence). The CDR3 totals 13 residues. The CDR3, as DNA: TGCAGTGCTAGGAGCGGGGTCACAGATACGCAGTATTCT. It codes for CSARSGVTDTQYS.

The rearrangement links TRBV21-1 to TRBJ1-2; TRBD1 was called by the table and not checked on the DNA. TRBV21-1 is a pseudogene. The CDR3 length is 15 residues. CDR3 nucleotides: TGTGCCAGCAGCAAAGGCCCACAGGGGTTCTATGGCTACACCTTC. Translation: CASSKGPQGFYGYTF.

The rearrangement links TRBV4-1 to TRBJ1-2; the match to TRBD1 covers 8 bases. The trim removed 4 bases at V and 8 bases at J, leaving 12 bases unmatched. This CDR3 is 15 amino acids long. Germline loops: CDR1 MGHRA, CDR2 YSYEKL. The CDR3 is CASSLINSGGAGYTF. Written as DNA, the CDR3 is TGCGCCAGCAGCCTAATCAACTCAGGGGGCGCGGGCTACACCTTC.

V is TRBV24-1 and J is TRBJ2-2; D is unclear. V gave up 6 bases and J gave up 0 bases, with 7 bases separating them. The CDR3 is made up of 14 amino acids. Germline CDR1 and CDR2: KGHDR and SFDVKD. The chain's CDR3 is CATSKVTNTGELFF. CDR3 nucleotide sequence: TGTGCCACCAGTAAGGTGACGAACACCGGGGAGCTGTTTTTT.

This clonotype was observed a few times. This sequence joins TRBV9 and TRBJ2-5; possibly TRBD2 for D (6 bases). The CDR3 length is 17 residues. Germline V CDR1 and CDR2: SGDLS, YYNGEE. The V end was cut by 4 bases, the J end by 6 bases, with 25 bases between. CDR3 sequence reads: CASSPGDSLDYQKTQYF. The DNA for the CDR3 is TGTGCCAGCAGCCCTGGGGACTCCCTGGACTATCAAAAGACCCAGTACTTC.

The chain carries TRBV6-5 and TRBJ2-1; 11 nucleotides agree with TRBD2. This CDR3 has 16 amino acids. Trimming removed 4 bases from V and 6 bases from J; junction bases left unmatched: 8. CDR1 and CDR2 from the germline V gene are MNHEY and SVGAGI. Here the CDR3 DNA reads TGTGCCAGCAGTTTCCGTAGTAGCGGGAGGGGCAATGAGCAGTTCTTC. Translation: CASSFRSSGRGNEQFF.

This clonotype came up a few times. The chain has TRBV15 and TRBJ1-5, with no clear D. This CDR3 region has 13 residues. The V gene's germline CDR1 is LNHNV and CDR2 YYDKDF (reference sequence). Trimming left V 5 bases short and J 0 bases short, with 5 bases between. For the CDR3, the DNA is TGTGCCACCAGCTTAGATAGCAATCAGCCCCAGCATTTT. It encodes CATSLDSNQPQHF.

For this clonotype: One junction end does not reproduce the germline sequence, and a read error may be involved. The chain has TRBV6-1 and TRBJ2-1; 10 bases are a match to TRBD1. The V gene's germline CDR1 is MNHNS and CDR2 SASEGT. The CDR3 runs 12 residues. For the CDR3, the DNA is TGTGCCAGCAGGACAGGGGGCGTTGAGCAGTCCTTC. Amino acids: CASRTGGVEQSF.

The CDR3 sequence: CASSLARDSDGYTF. The CDR3 DNA reads TGTGCCAGCAGCTTAGCACGGGATTCCGATGGCTACACCTTC. This rearrangement joins TRBV7-9 to TRBJ1-2; D remains ambiguous. Germline-derived CDR1 and CDR2 are SEHNR and FQNEAQ (reference sequence). The CDR3 contains 14 residues. V shed 0 bases and J shed 6 bases, with 11 bases lying between them.

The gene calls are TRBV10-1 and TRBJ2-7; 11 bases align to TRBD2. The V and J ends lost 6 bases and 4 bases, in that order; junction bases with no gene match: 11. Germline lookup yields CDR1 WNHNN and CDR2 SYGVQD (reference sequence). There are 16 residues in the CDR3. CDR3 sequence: CASSPSRLAGKYEQYF. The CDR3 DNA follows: TGCGCCAGCAGCCCGAGCAGACTAGCGGGAAAGTACGAGCAGTACTTC.

CDR3 sequence reads: CASSPGRDGYGYTF. In DNA form, the CDR3 reads TGTGCCAGCTCACCAGGAAGGGACGGCTATGGCTACACCTTC. V usage is TRBV18 and J usage is TRBJ1-2; D may be TRBD1 (5 bases). Germline lookup yields CDR1 KGHSH and CDR2 LQKENI. The V gene lost 2 bases and the J gene lost 4 bases, with 11 bases spanning the gap. The CDR3 length is 14 residues.

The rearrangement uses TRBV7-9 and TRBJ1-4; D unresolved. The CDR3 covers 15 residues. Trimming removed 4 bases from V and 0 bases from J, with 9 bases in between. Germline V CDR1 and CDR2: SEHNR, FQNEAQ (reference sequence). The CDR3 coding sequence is TGTGCCAGCAGCTCGGACCGTACAACTAATGAAAAACTGTTTTTT. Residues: CASSSDRTTNEKLFF.

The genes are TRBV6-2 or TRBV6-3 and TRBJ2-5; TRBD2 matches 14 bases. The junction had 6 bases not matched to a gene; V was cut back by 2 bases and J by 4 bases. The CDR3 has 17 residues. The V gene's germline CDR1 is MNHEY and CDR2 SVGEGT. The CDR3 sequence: CASSYRTTSGRAETQYF. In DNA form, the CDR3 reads TGTGCCAGCAGTTACCGTACGACTAGCGGGAGGGCAGAGACCCAGTACTTC.

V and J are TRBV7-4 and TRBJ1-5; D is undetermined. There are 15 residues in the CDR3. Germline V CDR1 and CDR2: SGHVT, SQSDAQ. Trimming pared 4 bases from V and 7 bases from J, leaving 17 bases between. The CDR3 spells CASSSIVVRGQPQHF. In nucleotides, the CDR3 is TGTGCCAGCAGCTCAATAGTTGTTAGAGGGCAGCCCCAGCATTTT.

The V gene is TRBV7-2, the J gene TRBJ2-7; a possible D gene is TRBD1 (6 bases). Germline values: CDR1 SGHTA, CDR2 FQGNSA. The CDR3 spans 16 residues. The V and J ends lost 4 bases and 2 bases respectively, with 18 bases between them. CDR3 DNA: TGTGCCAGCAGCTCGGTGGGGGCGTTGTCCGCCTACGAGCAGTACTTC. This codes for CASSSVGALSAYEQYF.

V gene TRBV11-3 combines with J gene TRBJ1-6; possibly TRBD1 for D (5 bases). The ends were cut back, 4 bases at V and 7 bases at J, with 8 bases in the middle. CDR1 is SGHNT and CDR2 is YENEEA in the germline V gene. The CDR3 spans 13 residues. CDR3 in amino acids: CASSSDKNSPLHF. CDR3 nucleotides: TGTGCCAGCAGCTCGGACAAAAATTCACCCCTCCACTTT.

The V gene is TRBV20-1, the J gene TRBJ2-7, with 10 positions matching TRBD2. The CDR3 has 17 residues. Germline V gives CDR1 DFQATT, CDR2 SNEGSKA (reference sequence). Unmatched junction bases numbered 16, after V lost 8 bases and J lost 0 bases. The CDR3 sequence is CSPKPLPPSGSSYEQYF. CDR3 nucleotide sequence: TGCAGTCCCAAGCCTTTACCTCCTAGCGGGAGCTCCTACGAGCAGTACTTC.

The CDR3 protein is CASSALGAQYNEQFF. In nucleotides, the CDR3 is TGTGCCAGCAGCGCCTTGGGGGCGCAGTACAATGAGCAGTTCTTC. The V gene is TRBV9, the J gene TRBJ2-1, with D possibly TRBD1 on 6 matching bases. Germline V gives CDR1 SGDLS, CDR2 YYNGEE. The CDR3 is 15 residues long. Trimming removed 3 bases at V and 4 bases at J, with 14 bases between.

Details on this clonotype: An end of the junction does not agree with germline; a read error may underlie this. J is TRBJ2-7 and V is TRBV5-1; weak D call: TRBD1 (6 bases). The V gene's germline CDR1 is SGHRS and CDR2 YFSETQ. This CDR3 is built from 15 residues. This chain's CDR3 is CASSLASGQNYEQCF. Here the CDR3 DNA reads TGCGCCAGCAGCTTGGCCTCTGGACAGAACTACGAGCAGTGCTTC.